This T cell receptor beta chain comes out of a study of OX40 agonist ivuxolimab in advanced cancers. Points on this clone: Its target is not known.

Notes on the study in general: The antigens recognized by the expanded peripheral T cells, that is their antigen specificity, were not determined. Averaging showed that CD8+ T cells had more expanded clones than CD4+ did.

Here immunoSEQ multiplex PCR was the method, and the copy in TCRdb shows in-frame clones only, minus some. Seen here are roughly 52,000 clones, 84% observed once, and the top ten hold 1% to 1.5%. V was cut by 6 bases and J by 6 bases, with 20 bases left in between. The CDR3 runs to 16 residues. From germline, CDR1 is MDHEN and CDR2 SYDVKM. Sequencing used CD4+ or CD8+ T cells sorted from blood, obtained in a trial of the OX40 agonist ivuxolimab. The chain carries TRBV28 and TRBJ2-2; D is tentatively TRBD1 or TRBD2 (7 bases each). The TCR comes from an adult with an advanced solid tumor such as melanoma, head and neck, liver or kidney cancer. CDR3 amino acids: CASSERARGGAGELFF. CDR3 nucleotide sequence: TGTGCCAGCAGCGAGAGGGCCAGGGGGGGTGCCGGGGAGCTGTTTTTT.